These T cell receptor beta chains were read from a single sample in a study of blood T cell repertoires in COVID-19. This table comes from immunoSEQ multiplex PCR, and its TCRdb copy is limited to in-frame clones, with some not included. The sample lists more than 110,000 clones, 86% occurring once. The sequenced sample was PBMCs or T cells enriched from blood (not recorded which). Receptor source: a man aged 45-65 years who had recovered from COVID-19. The CDR3 runs from the conserved cysteine through the conserved F or W. A D gene is named only where the DNA matches it firmly.

j_gene: TRBJ1-3
d_gene: -
v_gene: TRBV14
CDR3nt: TGTGCCAGCAGCCATGGACAGGGAAACACCATATATTTT
CDR3aa: CASSHGQGNTIYF

j_gene: TRBJ1-4
d_gene: -
v_gene: TRBV30
CDR3nt: TGTGCCTGGAACCTCGGGCGGACATCTGCAACTAATGAAAAACTGTTTTTT
CDR3aa: CAWNLGRTSATNEKLFF

j_gene: TRBJ2-3
d_gene: TRBD2
v_gene: TRBV19
CDR3nt: TGTGCCAGTAGTATAGTTAGGGGGATAGCGGGACGCGCAGATACGCAGTATTTT
CDR3aa: CASSIVRGIAGRADTQYF

j_gene: TRBJ1-1
d_gene: TRBD1
v_gene: TRBV5-1
CDR3nt: TGCGCCAGCAGCTTGTACGGACAGGGGGGCACTGAAGCTTTCTTT
CDR3aa: CASSLYGQGGTEAFF

j_gene: TRBJ1-1
d_gene: TRBD1
v_gene: TRBV7-9
CDR3nt: TGTGCCAGCAGCCCCAACAGGGGAAGGGACACTGAAGCTTTCTTT
CDR3aa: CASSPNRGRDTEAFF

j_gene: TRBJ2-3
d_gene: TRBD2
v_gene: TRBV27
CDR3nt: TGTGCCAGCAGCCTTTCTAGCGGGGGCTACACAGATACGCAGTATTTT
CDR3aa: CASSLSSGGYTDTQYF

j_gene: TRBJ1-2
d_gene: -
v_gene: TRBV7-2
CDR3nt: TGTGCCAGCAGCTTAGGGCCGTCATTAAACTATGGCTACACCTTC
CDR3aa: CASSLGPSLNYGYTF

j_gene: TRBJ1-2
d_gene: -
v_gene: TRBV19
CDR3nt: TGTGTCAGCCCGACAGGCTTGAACTATGGCTACACCTTC
CDR3aa: CVSPTGLNYGYTF

j_gene: TRBJ1-6
d_gene: TRBD1
v_gene: TRBV10-3
CDR3nt: TGTGCCATCCGACAGGGGGCATCAACCTATAATTCACCCCTCCACTTT
CDR3aa: CAIRQGASTYNSPLHF

j_gene: TRBJ1-5
d_gene: -
v_gene: TRBV19
CDR3nt: TGTGCCAGTACGCGGGGTAGCAATCAGCCCCAGCATTTT
CDR3aa: CASTRGSNQPQHF